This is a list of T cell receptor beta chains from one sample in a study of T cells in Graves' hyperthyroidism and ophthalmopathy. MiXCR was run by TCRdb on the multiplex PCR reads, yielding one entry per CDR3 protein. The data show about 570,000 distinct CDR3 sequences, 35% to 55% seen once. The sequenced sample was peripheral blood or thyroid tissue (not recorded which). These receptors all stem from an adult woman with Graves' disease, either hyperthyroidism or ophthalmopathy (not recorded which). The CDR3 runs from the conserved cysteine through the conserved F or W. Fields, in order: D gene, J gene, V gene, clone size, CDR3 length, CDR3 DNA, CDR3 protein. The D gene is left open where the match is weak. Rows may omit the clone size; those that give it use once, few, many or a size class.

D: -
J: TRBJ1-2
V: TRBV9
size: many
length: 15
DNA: TGTGCCAGCAGCGTAGGTCAGCACAGGGCCTATGGCTACACCTTC
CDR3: CASSVGQHRAYGYTF

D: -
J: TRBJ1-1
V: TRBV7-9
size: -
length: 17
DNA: TGTGCCAGCAGCCGAGAGGGCTCTTGGACTGGAAACACTGAAGCTTTCTTT
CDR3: CASSREGSWTGNTEAFF

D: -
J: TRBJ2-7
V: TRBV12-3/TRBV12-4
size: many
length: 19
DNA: TGTGCCAGCAGTCCAGACCACATTCCCCTAGCCGGCGACTCCTACGAGCAGTACTTC
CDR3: CASSPDHIPLAGDSYEQYF

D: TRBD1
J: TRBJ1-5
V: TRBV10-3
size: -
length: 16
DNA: TGTGCCATCAGTGAGTCTTTACCCACAGGGGTCAGGGCCCAGCATTTT
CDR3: CAISESLPTGVRAQHF

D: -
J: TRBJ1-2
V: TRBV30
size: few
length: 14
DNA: TGTGCCTGGAGTGTTCCAGGGGAGGGCTATGGCTACACCTTC
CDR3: CAWSVPGEGYGYTF

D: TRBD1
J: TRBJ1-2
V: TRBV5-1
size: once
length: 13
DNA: TGCGCCAGCAGCTTGATAGGGGGCTACGACTACACCTTC
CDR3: CASSLIGGYDYTF

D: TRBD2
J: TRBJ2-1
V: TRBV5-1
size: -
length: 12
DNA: TGCGCCAGCAGCTTGTCGGGGGGTGAGCAGTTCTTC
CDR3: CASSLSGGEQFF

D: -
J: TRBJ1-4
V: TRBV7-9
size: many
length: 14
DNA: TGTGCCAGCAGCTCTGGACGTACTAATGAAAAACTGTTTTTT
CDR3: CASSSGRTNEKLFF

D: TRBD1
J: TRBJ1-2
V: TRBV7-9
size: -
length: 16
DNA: TGTGCCAGCAGCTTACGCGAAGGGACAGGGATCTATGGCTACACCTTC
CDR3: CASSLREGTGIYGYTF

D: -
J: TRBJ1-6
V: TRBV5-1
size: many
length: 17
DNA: TGCGCCAGCAGCCAAAGGGGTGACAGGAGTTATAATTCACCCCTCCACTTT
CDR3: CASSQRGDRSYNSPLHF

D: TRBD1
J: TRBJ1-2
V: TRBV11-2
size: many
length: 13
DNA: TGTGCCAGCAGTTGGCAGGGGGCCGGTGGCTACACCTTC
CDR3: CASSWQGAGGYTF

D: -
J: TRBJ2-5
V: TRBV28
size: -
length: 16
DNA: TGTGCCAGCGAGGCAGGAGCGTTGGGGAAAGAAGAGACCCAGTACTTC
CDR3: CASEAGALGKEETQYF

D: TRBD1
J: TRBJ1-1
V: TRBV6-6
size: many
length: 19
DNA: TGTGCCAGCAGTTACCTCCCCGTGGGACAGGGGCAGGGGAACACTGAAGCTTTCTTT
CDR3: CASSYLPVGQGQGNTEAFF

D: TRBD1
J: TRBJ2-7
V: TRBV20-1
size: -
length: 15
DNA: TGCAGTGCTAGAGAACCGACAGGGGTTCGGTACGAGCAGTACTTC
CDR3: CSAREPTGVRYEQYF

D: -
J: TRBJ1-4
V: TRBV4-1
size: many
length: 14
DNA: TGCGCCAGCAGCCCGTCTGGGGTTAATGAAAAACTGTTTTTT
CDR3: CASSPSGVNEKLFF

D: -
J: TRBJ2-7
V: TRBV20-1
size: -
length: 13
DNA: TGCAGTGCTTATTCTGTAGCGTTCTACGAGCAGTACTTC
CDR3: CSAYSVAFYEQYF

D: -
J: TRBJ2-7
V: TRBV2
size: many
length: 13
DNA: TGTGCCAGCAAAGGGGGGGGAAGTTACGAGCAGTACTTC
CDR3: CASKGGGSYEQYF

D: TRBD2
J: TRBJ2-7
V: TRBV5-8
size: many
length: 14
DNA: TGTGCCAGCAGCCCGACTAGCGGGAGCGACGAGCAGTACTTC
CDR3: CASSPTSGSDEQYF

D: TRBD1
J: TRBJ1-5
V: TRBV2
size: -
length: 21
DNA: TGTGCCAGCAGTGCACTAGCGGGAGGCATTGGCGAGCAGGGGGGAAATCAGCCCCAGCATTTT
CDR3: CASSALAGGIGEQGGNQPQHF

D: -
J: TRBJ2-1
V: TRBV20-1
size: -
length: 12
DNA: TGCAGTGCGAGTGGGACGGGCAATGAGCAGTTCTTC
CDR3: CSASGTGNEQFF

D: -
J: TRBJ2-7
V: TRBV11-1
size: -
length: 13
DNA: TGTGCCAGCACCCAGGCGAATACCTACGAGCAGTACTTC
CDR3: CASTQANTYEQYF

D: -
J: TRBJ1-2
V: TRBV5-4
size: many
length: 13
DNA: TGTGCCAGCAGTAAAGGTGGACTCTATGGCTACACCTTC
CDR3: CASSKGGLYGYTF